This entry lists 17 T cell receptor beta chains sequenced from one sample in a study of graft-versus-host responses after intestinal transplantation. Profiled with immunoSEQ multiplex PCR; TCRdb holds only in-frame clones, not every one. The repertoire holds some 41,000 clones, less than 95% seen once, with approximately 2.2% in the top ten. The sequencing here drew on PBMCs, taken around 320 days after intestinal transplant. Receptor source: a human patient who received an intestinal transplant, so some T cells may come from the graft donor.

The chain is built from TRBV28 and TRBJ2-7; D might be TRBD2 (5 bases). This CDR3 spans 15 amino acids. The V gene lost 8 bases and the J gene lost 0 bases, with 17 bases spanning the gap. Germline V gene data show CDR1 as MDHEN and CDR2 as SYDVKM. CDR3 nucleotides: TGTGCCAGCGGGTCCGGAGGCTACCCCTCCTACGAGCAGTACTTC. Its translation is CASGSGGYPSYEQYF.

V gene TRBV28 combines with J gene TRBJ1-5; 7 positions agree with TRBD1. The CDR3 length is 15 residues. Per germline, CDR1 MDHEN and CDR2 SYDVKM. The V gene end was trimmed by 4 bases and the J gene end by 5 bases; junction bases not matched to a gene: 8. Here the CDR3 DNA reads TGTGCCAGCAGTTCTTCTGACAGGGTCTATCAGCCCCAGCATTTT. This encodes CASSSSDRVYQPQHF.

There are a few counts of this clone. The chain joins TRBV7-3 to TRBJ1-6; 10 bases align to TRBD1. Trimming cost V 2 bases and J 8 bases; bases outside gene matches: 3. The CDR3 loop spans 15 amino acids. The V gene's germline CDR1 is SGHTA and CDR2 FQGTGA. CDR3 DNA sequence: TGTGCCAGCAGCTTATCGGGACAGGGGTATTCACCCCTCCACTTT. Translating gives CASSLSGQGYSPLHF.

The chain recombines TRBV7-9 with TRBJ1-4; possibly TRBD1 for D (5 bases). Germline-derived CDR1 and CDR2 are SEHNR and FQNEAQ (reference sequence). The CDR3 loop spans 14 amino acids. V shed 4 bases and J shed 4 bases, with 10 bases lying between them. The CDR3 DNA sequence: TGTGCCAGCAGCTCCGGGGGGAGTAATGAAAAACTGTTTTTT. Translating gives CASSSGGSNEKLFF. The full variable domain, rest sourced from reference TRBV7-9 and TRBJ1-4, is DTGVSQNPRHKITKRGQNVTFRCDPISEHNRLYWYRQTLGQGPEFLTYFQNEAQLEKSRLLSDRFSAERPKGSFSTLEIQRTEQGDSAMYLCASSSGGSNEKLFFGSGTQLSVL.

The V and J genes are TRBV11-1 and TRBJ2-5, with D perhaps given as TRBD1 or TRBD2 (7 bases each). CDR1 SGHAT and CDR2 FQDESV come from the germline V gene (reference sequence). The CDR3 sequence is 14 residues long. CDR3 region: CALGGDRKQETQYF. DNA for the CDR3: TGTGCTTTGGGGGGGGACAGAAAGCAAGAGACCCAGTACTTC. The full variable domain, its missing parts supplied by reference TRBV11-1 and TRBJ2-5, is EAEVAQSPRYKITEKSQAVAFWCDPISGHATLYWYRQILGQGPELLVQFQDESVVDDSQLPKDRFSAERLKGVDSTLKIQPAELGDSAMYLCALGGDRKQETQYFGPGTRLLVL.

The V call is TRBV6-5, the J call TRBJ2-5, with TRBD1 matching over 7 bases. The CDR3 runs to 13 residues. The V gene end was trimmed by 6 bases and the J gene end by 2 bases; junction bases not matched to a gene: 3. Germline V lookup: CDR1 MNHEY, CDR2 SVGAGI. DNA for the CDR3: TGTGCCAGCAGCACAGGGGAACAAGAGACCCAGTACTTC. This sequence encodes CASSTGEQETQYF.

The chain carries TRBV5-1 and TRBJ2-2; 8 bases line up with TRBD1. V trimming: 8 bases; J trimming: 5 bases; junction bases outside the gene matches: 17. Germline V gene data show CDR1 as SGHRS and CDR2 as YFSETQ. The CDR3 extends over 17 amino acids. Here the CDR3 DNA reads TGCGCCAGGTTGACAGGGGAAGGACGGACGGAAACCGGGGAGCTGTTTTTT. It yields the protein CARLTGEGRTETGELFF.

The CDR3 reads CAWSIAGGNNEQFF. The CDR3 region has the DNA TGTGCCTGGAGTATAGCGGGAGGGAACAATGAGCAGTTCTTC. This chain links TRBV30 with TRBJ2-1, with 11 bases that match TRBD2. Trimming took 2 bases from V and 5 from J; bases not matched to a gene: 2. CDR1 is GTSNPN and CDR2 is SVGIG in the germline V gene (reference sequence). The CDR3 contains 14 residues.

The CDR3 region is CASSKFQLRQSRANVLTF. In DNA form, the CDR3 reads TGTGCCAGCAGTAAATTTCAGTTACGACAAAGTCGGGCCAACGTCCTGACTTTC. The rearrangement joins TRBV6-9 to TRBJ2-6, with D hard to call. The CDR3 totals 18 residues. Germline CDR1 and CDR2: MNHGY and SVAAGI. Trimming took off 5 bases at V and 5 bases at J, with 22 bases between the two ends.

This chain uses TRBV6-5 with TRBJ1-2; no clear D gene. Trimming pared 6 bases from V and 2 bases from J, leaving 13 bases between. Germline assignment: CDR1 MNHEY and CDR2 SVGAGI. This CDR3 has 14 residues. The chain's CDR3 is CASRREQRNYGYTF. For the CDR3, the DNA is TGTGCCAGCAGGAGAGAACAGCGGAACTATGGCTACACCTTC.

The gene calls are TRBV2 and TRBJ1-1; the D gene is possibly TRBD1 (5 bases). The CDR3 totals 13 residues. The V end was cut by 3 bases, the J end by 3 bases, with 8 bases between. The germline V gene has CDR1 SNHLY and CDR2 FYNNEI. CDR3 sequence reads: CASSDEGDTEAFF. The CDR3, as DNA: TGTGCCAGCAGTGATGAAGGGGACACTGAAGCTTTCTTT.

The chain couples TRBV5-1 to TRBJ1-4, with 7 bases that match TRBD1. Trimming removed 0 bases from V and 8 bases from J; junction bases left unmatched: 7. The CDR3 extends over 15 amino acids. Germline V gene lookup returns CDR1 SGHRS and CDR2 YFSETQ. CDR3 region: CASSLAAGGTEKLFF. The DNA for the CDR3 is TGCGCCAGCAGCTTGGCTGCAGGGGGAACCGAAAAACTGTTTTTT.

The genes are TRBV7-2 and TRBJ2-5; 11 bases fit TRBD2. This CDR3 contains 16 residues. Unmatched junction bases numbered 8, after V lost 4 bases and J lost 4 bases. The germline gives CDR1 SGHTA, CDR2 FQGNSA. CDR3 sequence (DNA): TGTGCCAGCAGCTCGGAATTAGCGGGGGGGCGAGAGACCCAGTACTTC. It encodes CASSSELAGGRETQYF.

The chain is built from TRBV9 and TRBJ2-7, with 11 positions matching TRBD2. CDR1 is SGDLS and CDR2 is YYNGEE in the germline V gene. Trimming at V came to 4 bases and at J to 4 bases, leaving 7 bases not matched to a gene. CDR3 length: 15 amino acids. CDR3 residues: CASSPVAGGRYEQYF. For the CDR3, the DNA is TGTGCCAGCAGCCCTGTAGCGGGAGGGCGTTACGAGCAGTACTTC.

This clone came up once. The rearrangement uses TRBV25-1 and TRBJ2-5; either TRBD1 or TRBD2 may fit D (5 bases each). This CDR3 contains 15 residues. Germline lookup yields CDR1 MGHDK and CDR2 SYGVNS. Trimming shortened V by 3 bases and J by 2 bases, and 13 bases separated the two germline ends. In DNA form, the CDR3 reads TGTGCCAGCAGTGAGGTAGTGGGGGTTCAAGAGACCCAGTACTTC. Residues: CASSEVVGVQETQYF.

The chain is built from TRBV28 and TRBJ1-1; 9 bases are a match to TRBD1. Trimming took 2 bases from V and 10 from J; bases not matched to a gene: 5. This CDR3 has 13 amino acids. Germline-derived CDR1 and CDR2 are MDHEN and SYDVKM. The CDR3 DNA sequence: TGTGCCAGCAGTTTAAGCCAGGGACAGGGAGCTTTCTTT. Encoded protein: CASSLSQGQGAFF.

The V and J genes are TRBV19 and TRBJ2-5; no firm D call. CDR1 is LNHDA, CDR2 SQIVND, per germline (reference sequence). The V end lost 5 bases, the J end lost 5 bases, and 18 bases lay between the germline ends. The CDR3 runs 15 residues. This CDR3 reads CASSSLETGRETQYF. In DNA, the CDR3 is TGTGCCAGTAGTTCCCTAGAGACTGGAAGGGAGACCCAGTACTTC. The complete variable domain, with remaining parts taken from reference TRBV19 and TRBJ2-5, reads DGGITQSPKYLFRKEGQNVTLSCEQNLNHDAMYWYRQDPGQGLRLIYYSQIVNDFQKGDIAEGYSVSREKKESFPLTVTSAQKNPTAFYLCASSSLETGRETQYFGPGTRLLVL.